This T cell receptor (beta chain) was identified during a study of regulatory T cells in long-lasting Graves disease (dated by TCRdb to the early 2020s). Context from the whole study: Patients with newly diagnosed Graves' disease had been on antithyroid drugs for under 3 months. Peripheral blood TCR sequencing and RNA sequencing compared persistent Graves' disease patients with newly diagnosed Graves' disease patients. The study was registered as a clinical trial and conducted in China. TCR sequencing covered roughly 13 persistent and 20 newly diagnosed Graves' disease patients, 33 samples in total. Points the paper makes about the study in general: Persistent patients shared more public clonotypes among themselves (around 3,000) than newly diagnosed patients did (more than 850). Preferential use of TRBV28, TRBJ1-2 and TRBJ2-5 was observed in persistent disease, whereas TRBV20-1 and TRBJ2-1 were favored in newly diagnosed disease. The authors noted that the small sample size was a limitation that may lower accuracy. Sequencing and analysis were limited to the TCR beta chain. Because the primary lesion, thyroid tissue, could not be accessed, the study looked at peripheral blood alone. Compared with newly diagnosed patients, persistent Graves' disease patients had lower TCR Shannon entropy and fewer highly expanded clones, which suggests clonal expansion.

The library relied on multiplex PCR. Sequencing relied on an Illumina HiSeq 4000. TCR beta libraries were built with iRepertoire HTBI primers and Arm-PCR amplification of CDR3 regions. Before sequencing, the PCR products underwent gel purification. Under the source paper's analysis protocol: A total of 62 TRBV and 14 TRBJ segments were identified across samples and were used for gene usage analysis of CDR3 amino acid clonotypes. COPE and FqMerger were used to merge filtered high-quality paired reads into contigs. BLAST was used to align contigs to IMGT TRBV, TRBD and TRBJ reference genes, with CDR3 defined following IMGT. Clonotypes above 0.1% frequency were classified as highly expanded clones. Repertoire diversity was measured by Shannon entropy, and V-J evenness by the Gini coefficient. A clonotype was considered public if more than one individual shared it. TCRdb's own reprocessing of the public reads used fastp at Q25 and MiXCR and kept productive beta chains. Rows are unified per CDR3 protein, each entry keeping the most common DNA and genes. These V and J calls rely on TCRdb rather than the paper's analysis. This sample holds 300,000 to 400,000 distinct CDR3 sequences; 18% were observed only once. In total, the top ten clones hold approximately 35% of the sample.

This clonotype was recorded at least ten times. Its recognized antigen is unknown. Base qualities are not provided; no much larger clone lies one nucleotide away. According to the germline V gene, CDR1 reads SGHVS and CDR2 reads FQNEAQ. The germline V end is reduced by 5 bases and the J end by 5 bases; junction bases left unmatched: 5. From its cysteine to its phenylalanine, the CDR3 spans 15 amino acids. Kept here is only the CDR3 DNA, which spans 45 bases and is read in frame from base 1. The time point label for this specimen denotes: newly diagnosed GD, antithyroid drugs for less than 3 months. For both TCR sequencing and RNA sequencing, RNA was extracted from PBMCs in TRIzol. Graves' disease was diagnosed according to American Thyroid Association guidelines. Recruitment of patients was carried out at an endocrinology department in Xi'an, China. From each patient, approximately 9 milliliters of peripheral blood was collected into an EDTA anticoagulant tube. PBMCs were isolated by Ficoll Paque Plus density gradient separation without further T cell sorting. An Agilent 2100 Bioanalyzer and agarose gel were used to assess RNA quality, and a NanoDrop 2000 was used to measure RNA concentration.

The chain is assembled from TRBV7-8 and TRBJ2-1, with TRBD1 identical over 11 junction bases. This material consisted of peripheral blood mononuclear cells (PBMCs), taken at new diagnosis, from a patient treated with antithyroid drugs. The clonotype comes from a female donor with Graves disease. The CDR3 region: CASSTGQGVNNEQFF. Read as DNA, the sequence is TGTGCCAGCAGCACGGGACAGGGGGTCAACAATGAGCAGTTCTTC.